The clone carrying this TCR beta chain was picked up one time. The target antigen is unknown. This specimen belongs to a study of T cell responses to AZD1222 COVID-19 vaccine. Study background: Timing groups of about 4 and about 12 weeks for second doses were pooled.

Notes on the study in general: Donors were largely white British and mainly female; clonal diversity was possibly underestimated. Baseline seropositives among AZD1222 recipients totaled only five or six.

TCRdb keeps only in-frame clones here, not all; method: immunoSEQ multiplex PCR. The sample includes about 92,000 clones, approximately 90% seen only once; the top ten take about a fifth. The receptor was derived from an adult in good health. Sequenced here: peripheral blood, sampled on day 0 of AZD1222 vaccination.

The CDR3 bases are TGTGCCAGCAGCAAAATGGGGGGTAGCTCTGGAAACACCATATATTTT. Translated, it gives CASSKMGGSSGNTIYF. V usage is TRBV21-1 and J usage is TRBJ1-3. TRBV21-1 is a listed pseudogene. CDR3 length: 16 residues.